This is a list of T cell receptor beta chains from one sample in a study of Tregs in tolerant kidney transplant recipients. The method was immunoSEQ multiplex PCR; TCRdb's version includes in-frame clones alone and lacks a portion of them. The profile shows over 70,000 clones, more than 85% of them singletons. The sequencing used CD4+ T cells from blood (PBMCs), collected 24 months after the transplant. The receptors shown here come from a human patient who received a combined kidney and bone marrow transplant. These T cells may partly come from the graft donor. Each CDR3 is given with its conserved first and last residue. Each record gives: D gene, clone size, V gene, J gene, CDR3 DNA, CDR3 protein. The D gene is left open where the match is weak. Clone size is shown for a subset of rows, as once, few, many or a class of expanded clone.

d_call: TRBD1
clone_size: .
v_call: TRBV18
j_call: TRBJ1-1
cdr3_nt: TGTGCCAGCACGAGGACAGGGGCCTACACTGAAGCTTTCTTT
cdr3_aa: CASTRTGAYTEAFF

d_call: .
clone_size: .
v_call: TRBV7-2
j_call: TRBJ2-1
cdr3_nt: TGTGCCAGCAGCTACGCCTGGAGCTCCTACAATGAGCAGTTCTTC
cdr3_aa: CASSYAWSSYNEQFF

d_call: TRBD2
clone_size: .
v_call: TRBV7-6
j_call: TRBJ2-7
cdr3_nt: TGTGCCAGCAGCCCGGGACTACTCGAGCAGTACTTC
cdr3_aa: CASSPGLLEQYF

d_call: TRBD2
clone_size: few
v_call: TRBV5-1
j_call: TRBJ2-1
cdr3_nt: TGCGCCAGCAGGCGTGAGCTTGGCCGGCGGGAGGGGGCCAATGAGCAGTTCTTC
cdr3_aa: CASRRELGRREGANEQFF

d_call: .
clone_size: .
v_call: TRBV10-3
j_call: TRBJ1-4
cdr3_nt: TGTGCCACCAGCTGGGGCAATAATGAAAAACTGTTTTTT
cdr3_aa: CATSWGNNEKLFF

d_call: .
clone_size: once
v_call: TRBV7-9
j_call: TRBJ2-2
cdr3_nt: TGTGCCAGCAGCCGAACTGCATTACACAGCGGATCAGCGTCCGGGGAGCTGTTTTTT
cdr3_aa: CASSRTALHSGSASGELFF

d_call: TRBD2
clone_size: .
v_call: TRBV11-2
j_call: TRBJ2-7
cdr3_nt: TGTGCCAGCAGCTGGACTAGCGGGGCATCCTACGAGCAGTACTTC
cdr3_aa: CASSWTSGASYEQYF

d_call: TRBD1
clone_size: .
v_call: TRBV19
j_call: TRBJ1-4
cdr3_nt: TGTGCCAGTAAGATGCGAGGGGGCAAAGGTGAAAAACTGTTTTTT
cdr3_aa: CASKMRGGKGEKLFF

d_call: .
clone_size: .
v_call: TRBV19
j_call: TRBJ1-4
cdr3_nt: TGTGCCAGTAGTAACCGGGAGGAAAAACTGTTTTTT
cdr3_aa: CASSNREEKLFF

d_call: .
clone_size: few
v_call: TRBV4-2
j_call: TRBJ2-3
cdr3_nt: TGTGCCAGCAGCTCTCACCTGTCGGAGCGCACAGATACGCAGTATTTT
cdr3_aa: CASSSHLSERTDTQYF

d_call: .
clone_size: .
v_call: TRBV29-1
j_call: TRBJ1-1
cdr3_nt: TGCAGCGTTTTCGTCAGGGTCATGAACACTGAAGCTTTCTTT
cdr3_aa: CSVFVRVMNTEAFF

d_call: .
clone_size: .
v_call: TRBV30
j_call: TRBJ2-1
cdr3_nt: TGTGCCTGGAGTGTAGGAGGGAGCGGGAATGAGCAGTTCTTC
cdr3_aa: CAWSVGGSGNEQFF

d_call: .
clone_size: .
v_call: TRBV19
j_call: TRBJ1-1
cdr3_nt: TGTGCCAGTAGTATCCGGGGGGGAACGACTGAAGCTTTCTTT
cdr3_aa: CASSIRGGTTEAFF

d_call: .
clone_size: .
v_call: TRBV27
j_call: TRBJ2-2
cdr3_nt: TGTGCCAGCAGCCTTATAAGAGCGGGTACCGGGGAGCTGTTTTTT
cdr3_aa: CASSLIRAGTGELFF

d_call: .
clone_size: .
v_call: TRBV14
j_call: TRBJ2-5
cdr3_nt: TGTGCCAGCAGCCAAGATCCCGGGAGCGAGACCCAGTACTTC
cdr3_aa: CASSQDPGSETQYF

d_call: .
clone_size: .
v_call: TRBV27
j_call: TRBJ1-5
cdr3_nt: TGTGCCAGCAGCCCATCACAGTCTAGCAATCAGCCCCAGCATTTT
cdr3_aa: CASSPSQSSNQPQHF

d_call: .
clone_size: .
v_call: TRBV7-2
j_call: TRBJ2-3
cdr3_nt: TGTGCCAGCCCCCCCAGGGCCGGCGGCACAGATACGCAGTATTTT
cdr3_aa: CASPPRAGGTDTQYF

d_call: TRBD1
clone_size: .
v_call: TRBV7-6
j_call: TRBJ1-5
cdr3_nt: TGTGCCAGCAGCCCCGGGACAGGGGTGGATCAGCCCCAGCATTTT
cdr3_aa: CASSPGTGVDQPQHF

d_call: .
clone_size: .
v_call: TRBV5-6
j_call: TRBJ1-1
cdr3_nt: TGTGCCAGCAGTTCCATCCGGGGTTTTGGCACTGAAGCTTTCTTT
cdr3_aa: CASSSIRGFGTEAFF

d_call: TRBD2
clone_size: .
v_call: TRBV9
j_call: TRBJ2-7
cdr3_nt: TGTGCCAGCAGCGTCTCCCTAGCGGGTACGTACGAGCAGTACTTC
cdr3_aa: CASSVSLAGTYEQYF

d_call: .
clone_size: few
v_call: TRBV6-6
j_call: TRBJ1-3
cdr3_nt: TGTGCCAGCAGTACCACGGCAGGGCCCTCTGGAAACACCATATATTTT
cdr3_aa: CASSTTAGPSGNTIYF

d_call: .
clone_size: .
v_call: TRBV14
j_call: TRBJ1-2
cdr3_nt: TGTGCCAGCAGCCGGGGGCGCGGGTATGGCTACACCTTC
cdr3_aa: CASSRGRGYGYTF

d_call: TRBD2
clone_size: .
v_call: TRBV4-1
j_call: TRBJ2-3
cdr3_nt: TGCGCCAGCAGCCAAGACAGGGTAGCGGGAGATACGCAGTATTTT
cdr3_aa: CASSQDRVAGDTQYF

d_call: TRBD1
clone_size: .
v_call: TRBV7-3
j_call: TRBJ1-2
cdr3_nt: TGTGCCAGCAGCCATTACACAGGGGGCCACTATGGCTACACCTTC
cdr3_aa: CASSHYTGGHYGYTF

d_call: .
clone_size: .
v_call: TRBV4-2
j_call: TRBJ2-3
cdr3_nt: TGTGCCAGCAGCCAAGAAAACGGAATTTATGGGCTCCGGAAAGATACGCAGTATTTT
cdr3_aa: CASSQENGIYGLRKDTQYF

d_call: TRBD2
clone_size: .
v_call: TRBV7-9
j_call: TRBJ2-7
cdr3_nt: TGTGCCAGCAGCTTAGCCGCTCCAAGACTAGCGGAACTATACGAGCAGTACTTC
cdr3_aa: CASSLAAPRLAELYEQYF

d_call: TRBD2
clone_size: .
v_call: TRBV19
j_call: TRBJ2-1
cdr3_nt: TGTGCCAGTAGTATTCTAGGGACTAGCGCCTACAATGAGCAGTTCTTC
cdr3_aa: CASSILGTSAYNEQFF

d_call: .
clone_size: few
v_call: TRBV2
j_call: TRBJ1-1
cdr3_nt: TGTGCCACTCTCAGTATTACACAGGGAACTGAAGCTTTCTTT
cdr3_aa: CATLSITQGTEAFF

d_call: .
clone_size: few
v_call: TRBV7-3
j_call: TRBJ1-2
cdr3_nt: TGTGCCAGCAGCTTAGCTGTGGGGAGTGGTGGCTACACCTTC
cdr3_aa: CASSLAVGSGGYTF

d_call: TRBD1
clone_size: once
v_call: TRBV27
j_call: TRBJ1-1
cdr3_nt: TGTGCCAGCAGACGGACAGGGGAGGTCAACACTGAAGCTTTCTTT
cdr3_aa: CASRRTGEVNTEAFF

d_call: .
clone_size: .
v_call: TRBV15
j_call: TRBJ2-7
cdr3_nt: TGTGCCACCAGCCCGGGGTTCTCCTACGAGCAGTACTTC
cdr3_aa: CATSPGFSYEQYF

d_call: TRBD1
clone_size: .
v_call: TRBV4-3
j_call: TRBJ2-1
cdr3_nt: TGCGCCAGCAGCCATTTGGCCCACCACCAGGGGGCGGTTGAGCAGTTCTTC
cdr3_aa: CASSHLAHHQGAVEQFF

d_call: .
clone_size: .
v_call: TRBV5-1
j_call: TRBJ1-2
cdr3_nt: TGCGCCAGCAGCTTGGACCCTACAGGGCTCCGGGACTATGGCTACACCTTC
cdr3_aa: CASSLDPTGLRDYGYTF

d_call: TRBD1
clone_size: .
v_call: TRBV6-6
j_call: TRBJ2-7
cdr3_nt: TGTGCCAGCAGACAAAACAGGGGGCGGGGATTCGAGCAGTACTTC
cdr3_aa: CASRQNRGRGFEQYF

d_call: .
clone_size: .
v_call: TRBV15
j_call: TRBJ2-5
cdr3_nt: TGTGCCACCAGCAGCGGTCAAGGGGCGCAGGAGACCCAGTACTTC
cdr3_aa: CATSSGQGAQETQYF

d_call: .
clone_size: .
v_call: TRBV12-5
j_call: TRBJ2-2
cdr3_nt: TGTGCTAGTGCCCGCGTGGTCACCGGGGAGCTGTTTTTT
cdr3_aa: CASARVVTGELFF

d_call: .
clone_size: .
v_call: TRBV29-1
j_call: TRBJ2-5
cdr3_nt: TGCAGCGTCGAACCGCAAGAGACCCAGTACTTC
cdr3_aa: CSVEPQETQYF

d_call: .
clone_size: .
v_call: TRBV9
j_call: TRBJ2-7
cdr3_nt: TGTGCCAGCAGCGTAGCCTTGTCTAACGCCTACGAGCAGTACTTC
cdr3_aa: CASSVALSNAYEQYF

d_call: TRBD1
clone_size: .
v_call: TRBV20-1
j_call: TRBJ1-1
cdr3_nt: TGCAGTGCTAGGGGGACAGAAGAAGCTTTCTTT
cdr3_aa: CSARGTEEAFF

d_call: TRBD1
clone_size: .
v_call: TRBV18
j_call: TRBJ1-6
cdr3_nt: TGTGCCAGCTCACCATCGGGACAGGGCTATTCACCCCTCCACTTT
cdr3_aa: CASSPSGQGYSPLHF

d_call: .
clone_size: .
v_call: TRBV4-2
j_call: TRBJ1-1
cdr3_nt: TGTGCCAGCAGACCTGGCCGGGGGTTCGACACTGAAGCTTTCTTT
cdr3_aa: CASRPGRGFDTEAFF

d_call: .
clone_size: .
v_call: TRBV19
j_call: TRBJ2-7
cdr3_nt: TGTGCCAGTAGTATGGGAAGCGGATTAACCTACGAGCAGTACTTC
cdr3_aa: CASSMGSGLTYEQYF

d_call: .
clone_size: .
v_call: TRBV6-5
j_call: TRBJ2-3
cdr3_nt: TGTGCCAGCAGTTCAGCAGATACGCAGTATTTT
cdr3_aa: CASSSADTQYF

d_call: TRBD1
clone_size: .
v_call: TRBV7-6
j_call: TRBJ2-7
cdr3_nt: TGTGCCAGCAGCCCCCGGACAGGGGGCGGGCTCTACGAGCAGTACTTC
cdr3_aa: CASSPRTGGGLYEQYF

d_call: .
clone_size: .
v_call: TRBV27
j_call: TRBJ1-4
cdr3_nt: TGTGCCAGCAGTTTTTCAGGGTATGAAAAACTGTTTTTT
cdr3_aa: CASSFSGYEKLFF

d_call: TRBD1
clone_size: few
v_call: TRBV7-9
j_call: TRBJ1-1
cdr3_nt: TGTGCCAGCAGCGTCAGGACAGGATACATCACTGAAGCTTTCTTT
cdr3_aa: CASSVRTGYITEAFF

d_call: TRBD1
clone_size: .
v_call: TRBV6-6
j_call: TRBJ1-1
cdr3_nt: TGTGCCAGCACAACACAGGGGGGAGGGAAAGCTTTCTTT
cdr3_aa: CASTTQGGGKAFF

d_call: .
clone_size: .
v_call: TRBV4-2
j_call: TRBJ2-2
cdr3_nt: TGTGCCAGCAGCCAAGTTGTTGGGCTGAACACCGGGGAGCTGTTTTTT
cdr3_aa: CASSQVVGLNTGELFF

d_call: .
clone_size: .
v_call: TRBV7-2
j_call: TRBJ1-1
cdr3_nt: TGTGCCAGCAGCCCTCCGGGTCGGAACACTGAAGCTTTCTTT
cdr3_aa: CASSPPGRNTEAFF

d_call: .
clone_size: .
v_call: TRBV7-9
j_call: TRBJ1-1
cdr3_nt: TGTGCCAGCAGTCGTATTTTCGACAGTGAAGCTTTCTTT
cdr3_aa: CASSRIFDSEAFF

d_call: .
clone_size: .
v_call: TRBV19
j_call: TRBJ1-2
cdr3_nt: TGTGCCAGTAGCCGGACACTAAACTATGGCTACACCTTC
cdr3_aa: CASSRTLNYGYTF

d_call: TRBD1
clone_size: .
v_call: TRBV5-4
j_call: TRBJ2-1
cdr3_nt: TGTGCCAGCAGCTTGGGCAGGGGGGGACAGGGGTATGAGCAGTTCTTC
cdr3_aa: CASSLGRGGQGYEQFF

d_call: .
clone_size: .
v_call: TRBV10-3
j_call: TRBJ1-3
cdr3_nt: TGTGCCATCAGTGGTCAGGATGGAAACACCATATATTTT
cdr3_aa: CAISGQDGNTIYF

d_call: .
clone_size: .
v_call: TRBV5-6
j_call: TRBJ2-5
cdr3_nt: TGTGCCAGCAGCTTGCTAGGAGGGGCCCAAGAGACCCAGTACTTC
cdr3_aa: CASSLLGGAQETQYF

d_call: TRBD2
clone_size: .
v_call: TRBV18
j_call: TRBJ2-7
cdr3_nt: TGTGCCAGCTCACCACTCGGGACTAGCGGGAGGCCTTCCTACGAGCAGTACTTC
cdr3_aa: CASSPLGTSGRPSYEQYF

d_call: .
clone_size: few
v_call: TRBV27
j_call: TRBJ1-1
cdr3_nt: TGTGCCAGCAGTTTATCCAACAGGATTAAAGCTTTCTTT
cdr3_aa: CASSLSNRIKAFF